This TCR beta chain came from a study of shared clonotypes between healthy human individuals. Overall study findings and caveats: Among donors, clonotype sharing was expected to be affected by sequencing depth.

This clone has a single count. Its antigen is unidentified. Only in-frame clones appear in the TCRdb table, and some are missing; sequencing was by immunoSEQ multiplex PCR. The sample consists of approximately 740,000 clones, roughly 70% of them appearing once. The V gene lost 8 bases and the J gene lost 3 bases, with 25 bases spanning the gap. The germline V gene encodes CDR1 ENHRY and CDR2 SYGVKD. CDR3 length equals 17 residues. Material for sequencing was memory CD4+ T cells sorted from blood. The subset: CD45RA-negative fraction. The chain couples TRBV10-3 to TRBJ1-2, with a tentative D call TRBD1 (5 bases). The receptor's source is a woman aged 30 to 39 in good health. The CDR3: CAIGTVRAVSIYYGYTF. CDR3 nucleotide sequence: TGTGCCATCGGGACGGTCAGGGCGGTTAGTATCTACTATGGCTACACCTTC.